This T cell receptor beta chain was identified in a study of molecular identifiers for immune sequencing clone quantification. TCRdb reanalysed the PCR reads using MiXCR and keeps one entry per CDR3 protein. Counted here are about 500,000 distinct CDR3 sequences, about 21% occurring once; the ten biggest clones make up 0.7% to 0.95%. Germline V gene lookup returns CDR1 KGHSH and CDR2 LQKENI. V shed 2 bases, J shed 6 bases, and the junction held 5 bases outside the gene matches. The CDR3 is 14 residues long. The chain employs TRBV18 and TRBJ2-5, with 8 bases that match TRBD2. This clonotype originated in a human donor in good health. Some libraries in this study had Jurkat cell RNA spiked in. The sample consisted of naive CD8+ T cells from blood, with Jurkat cell RNA spiked in. Subset specified: FACS-sorted CD8+CD4-CCR7+CD45RA+ naive T cells. Written as DNA, the CDR3 is TGTGCCAGCTCACCAGGAGCGGGGGTGCAGACCCAGTACTTC. It translates to CASSPGAGVQTQYF.